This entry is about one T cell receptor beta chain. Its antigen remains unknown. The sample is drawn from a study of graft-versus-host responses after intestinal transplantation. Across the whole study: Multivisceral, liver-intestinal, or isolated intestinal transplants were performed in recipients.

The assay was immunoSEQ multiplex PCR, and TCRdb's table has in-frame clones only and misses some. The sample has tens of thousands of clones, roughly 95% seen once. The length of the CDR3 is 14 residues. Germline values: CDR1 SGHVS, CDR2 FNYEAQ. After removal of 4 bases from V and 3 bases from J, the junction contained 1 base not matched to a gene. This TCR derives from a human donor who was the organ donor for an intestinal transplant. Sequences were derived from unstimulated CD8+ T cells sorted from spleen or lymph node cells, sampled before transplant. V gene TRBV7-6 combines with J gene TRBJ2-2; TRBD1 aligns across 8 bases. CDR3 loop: CASSSDRDTGELFF. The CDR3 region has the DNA TGTGCCAGCAGCTCGGACAGGGACACCGGGGAGCTGTTTTTT.